The rows below give T cell receptor beta chains drawn from one sample of a study of T cell changes during pregnancy in multiple sclerosis. Produced via immunoSEQ multiplex PCR; TCRdb's table is partial and in-frame only. The sample has about 64,000 clones, around 97% seen once. This specimen was CD8+ T cells from peripheral blood mononuclear cells, taken after pregnancy. The receptors were sampled from a female donor with multiple sclerosis, enrolled in a pregnancy study. Each CDR3 is given without its conserved first and last residue.

>TRBV6-5|TRBJ1-4
ASQTGTNEKLF
>TRBV5-6|TRBJ2-1
ASAGEREMTDEQF
>TRBV9|TRBJ2-1
ASSPKTGTSGRALGNEQF
>TRBV27|TRBJ2-1
ASSLYQTAGEQF
>TRBV27|TRBJ2-7
ASSFGATDHYEQY
>TRBV7-9|TRBJ2-2
ASSPTTGGEAGELF
>TRBV29-1|TRBJ2-7
SSSTGNEQY
>TRBV7-2|TRBJ1-5
ASSFWSGDQPQH
>TRBV6-6|TRBJ2-7
ASSLRDSYEQY
>TRBV6-4|TRBJ2-1
ASAPTAGEGNEQF
>TRBV5-5|TRBJ2-7
ASSAYSYEQY
>TRBV4-2|TRBJ1-2
ASSQVGQNYGYT
>TRBV7-8|TRBJ2-3
ASSLDQRDALGSTDTQY
>TRBV6-5|TRBJ1-2
ASSYVQGAGDGYT
>TRBV7-9|TRBJ2-2
ASSLAQTGTGELF
>TRBV7-2|TRBJ2-7
ASSLTWGEAGGNYEQY
>TRBV7-6|TRBJ1-2
ASSLEAGQGNYGYT
>TRBV5-4|TRBJ2-3
ASSLFAGGPADTQY
>TRBV27|TRBJ2-2
ATQPGQGTGELF
>TRBV27|TRBJ2-5
ASSPLGQGGPETQY
>TRBV9|TRBJ1-2
ASYRGREGYT
>TRBV28|TRBJ2-1
ASSLELAGVSYNEQF
>TRBV27|TRBJ2-3
ASSLLRQHRITDTQY